A selection of T cell receptor beta chains follows, all from one sample in a study of blood T cells in healthy people across ages. TCRdb processed the 5' RACE reads anew with MiXCR; each CDR3 protein has one entry. The sample lists 1.5 million to 2 million distinct CDR3 sequences, more than 35% seen once, with roughly 23% in the top ten. The sequenced material came from blood. The receptors shown here come from a human donor in good health. Both conserved end residues are part of each CDR3. A D gene is named only where the DNA matches it firmly. For some rows the clone size is stated as once, few or many, or as a class when expanded; others skip it.

TRBV7-2	TRBJ2-4	-	-	TGTGCCAGCAGCCCGACAGGACAGCTAGCCAAAAACATTCAGTACTTC	CASSPTGQLAKNIQYF
TRBV27	TRBJ2-7	-	few	TGTGCCAGCAGTTTATGGGGATCGGGCGAGCAGTACTTC	CASSLWGSGEQYF
TRBV20-1	TRBJ2-5	-	-	TGCAGTGCTAGAGACCAAAGGACGGAGACCCAGTACTTC	CSARDQRTETQYF
TRBV4-3	TRBJ1-2	TRBD1	many	TGCGCCAGCAGCCCGTCGACAGGGGCCAACTATGGCTACACCTTC	CASSPSTGANYGYTF
TRBV9	TRBJ2-1	-	-	TGTGCCAGCAGCGTAGCTGACCGCTACAATGAGCAGTTCTTC	CASSVADRYNEQFF
TRBV9	TRBJ2-7	-	-	TGTGCCAGCAGCGAAGGGCAGGGTCAAGCCTACGAGCAGTACTTC	CASSEGQGQAYEQYF
TRBV5-6	TRBJ2-3	-	few	TGTGCCAGCAGCCCACTCAGGGGGGATATGTATACGCAGTATTTT	CASSPLRGDMYTQYF
TRBV20-1	TRBJ2-3	TRBD2	few	TGCAGTGCTACCGAGCGTCGGGGGGTTAATACGCAGTATTTT	CSATERRGVNTQYF
TRBV6-6	TRBJ1-1	-	few	TGTGCCAGCAGCGCATCCGAAGGGGTGAACACTGAAGCTTTCTTT	CASSASEGVNTEAFF
TRBV3-1	TRBJ1-2	-	-	TGTGCCAGCAGCCCCGGGGCGGGGATCAACGGCTACACCTTC	CASSPGAGINGYTF
TRBV11-2	TRBJ2-7	-	-	TGTGCCAGCAGCTTAGTAAGGAAGCTAGGACAGAGCTACGAGCAGTACTTC	CASSLVRKLGQSYEQYF
TRBV4-2	TRBJ1-1	-	-	TGTGCCAGCAGCCAGGAAACGGGGACTGAAGCTTTCTTT	CASSQETGTEAFF
TRBV11-2	TRBJ2-7	-	few	TGTGCCAGCAGCTTAGATCCACCCTCATACGAGCAGTACTTC	CASSLDPPSYEQYF
TRBV29-1	TRBJ2-4	-	few	TGCAGCGCCAAACCCACAGCTTCCCAAAACATTCAGTACTTC	CSAKPTASQNIQYF
TRBV5-1	TRBJ2-7	-	-	TGCGCCAGCAGCCGACCGGGGGGCAGCATCAACGAGCAGTACTTC	CASSRPGGSINEQYF
TRBV4-3	TRBJ2-1	-	-	TGCGCCAGCAGCCAAGAGGCACAGGCTTATGAGCAGTTCTTC	CASSQEAQAYEQFF
TRBV7-2	TRBJ1-2	-	few	TGTGCCAGCAGCTTAAACTCCGGGGTCTACTCTAACTATGGCTACACCTTC	CASSLNSGVYSNYGYTF
TRBV20-1	TRBJ1-5	TRBD1	-	TGCAGTGCTAGAGCTGCTGGGACAGGCAATCAGCCCCAGCATTTT	CSARAAGTGNQPQHF
TRBV20-1	TRBJ2-1	-	once	TGCAGTGCTAGAGATAGTTGGGAGAAAGGGGATGAGCAGTTCTTC	CSARDSWEKGDEQFF
TRBV29-1	TRBJ1-2	-	-	TGCAGCGTTGACACGACAGCAACCTATGGCTACACCTTC	CSVDTTATYGYTF
TRBV4-1	TRBJ1-5	-	-	TGCGCCAGCAGCCAAGAGGATCGAGGGCAGCCCCAGCATTTT	CASSQEDRGQPQHF
TRBV24-1	TRBJ2-3	-	-	TGTGCCACCAGGACGGGCTCAGATACGCAGTATTTT	CATRTGSDTQYF
TRBV7-2	TRBJ1-3	-	-	TGTGCCAGCAGCTTATATCGGGGGGGCTTCGGAAACACCATATATTTT	CASSLYRGGFGNTIYF
TRBV25-1	TRBJ2-5	-	-	TGTGCCAGCAGTGCGTCGGGGCCCGGGGGGACCCAGTACTTC	CASSASGPGGTQYF
TRBV28	TRBJ2-1	-	few	TGTGCCACCCTAGGGGGGGCCCCTTTCTACAATGAGCAGTTCTTC	CATLGGAPFYNEQFF
TRBV7-2	TRBJ1-1	-	-	TGTGCCAGCAGCCCCGAGGGGTCCTTATCGCGCGGTGACACTGAAGCTTTCTTT	CASSPEGSLSRGDTEAFF
TRBV12-3/TRBV12-4	TRBJ2-7	-	-	TGTGCCAGCAGTTCCGCAGGGGGGGCCCTTACTTTCTACGAGCAGTACTTC	CASSSAGGALTFYEQYF
TRBV24-1	TRBJ2-1	-	few	TGTGCCACCAGTGAACAGTTCAATGAGCAGTTCTTC	CATSEQFNEQFF
TRBV12-3/TRBV12-4	TRBJ2-7	TRBD2	many	TGTGCCAGCAGTCGACTAGCGGGGTCCTACGAGCAGTACTTC	CASSRLAGSYEQYF
TRBV11-3	TRBJ2-1	-	-	TGTGCCAGCAGCTTAGATTTAGGGATGAGTGAGCAGTTCTTC	CASSLDLGMSEQFF
TRBV20-1	TRBJ2-3	-	-	TGCAGTGCTAGAGGAGGGTTTATGGATACGCAGTATTTT	CSARGGFMDTQYF
TRBV3-1	TRBJ2-3	TRBD2	few	TGTGCCAGCCGAGCGGGGGAGATCACAGATACGCAGTATTTT	CASRAGEITDTQYF